This TCR beta chain derives from a study of blood T cell repertoires in COVID-19. Whole-study context: The study drew acute and convalescent COVID-19 samples from the United States, Italy and Spain. Sources were T cells, B-cell-depleted T cells, or PBMCs; the material itself was cDNA or gDNA.

Under the authors' procedure: Nucleated cell number was recorded as an estimate derived from reference gene primer amplification. Profiled with immunoSEQ multiplex PCR; TCRdb holds only in-frame clones, not every one. V and J calls and clone size are given by that table; D and trimming were obtained from the DNA. The table lists tens of thousands of clones, roughly nine tenths of them singletons. The CDR3 covers 14 residues. CDR1 is SQVTM and CDR2 is ANQGSEA in the germline V gene. Trimming left V 2 bases short and J 8 bases short, with 16 bases between. Sequenced: peripheral blood. This receptor was taken from a man in his sixties with active or convalescent COVID-19. The J gene is TRBJ1-3, the V gene TRBV29-1; possible D gene TRBD1, 5 bases. CDR3 nucleotide sequence: TGCAGCGTTGAATTAGGGAGGCAGGGAGACACCATATATTTT. It is translated as CSVELGRQGDTIYF.